The 10 T cell receptor beta chains reported below all come from one sample, sequenced in a study of blood T cell repertoires in COVID-19 (dated by TCRdb to 2020 to 2022). The library was built by means of the immunoSEQ multiplex PCR assay. Entries here come from immuneACCESS through TCRdb and include only in-frame sequences with V and J called. Some clones fail to appear in such tables; in the studies checked, an unresolved V gene covers under half of the shortfall, and the cause of the remainder is unknown. In this sample the table shows under 85,000 clones, 60% to 80% of which occur a single time. The ten top clones hold more than 9% of the sample. What was sequenced was peripheral blood. These receptors came from a human donor in a cohort sampled during active COVID-19.

This sequence joins TRBV5-6 and TRBJ2-7, with 9 bases identical to TRBD1. The CDR3 has 15 amino acids. Germline CDR1 reads SGHDT; CDR2 reads YYEEEE. J lost 7 bases, V lost 2 bases, and 10 bases had no gene match. The CDR3 loop reads CASSLQGALSGEQYF. DNA of the CDR3: TGTGCCAGCAGCTTACAGGGGGCGCTTTCGGGTGAGCAGTACTTC.

J is TRBJ2-7 and V is TRBV19; 8 bases align to TRBD1. The CDR3 covers 13 residues. CDR1 LNHDA and CDR2 SQIVND come from the germline V gene (reference sequence). The trim removed 6 bases at V and 0 bases at J, leaving 1 base unmatched. Here the CDR3 reads CASSDRGSYEQYF. In DNA form, the CDR3 reads TGTGCCAGTAGCGACAGGGGCTCCTACGAGCAGTACTTC.

V and J are TRBV7-2 and TRBJ1-2; 9 bases are a match to TRBD1. The CDR3 runs 15 residues. CDR1 and CDR2 (germline): SGHTA, FQGNSA. Losses at the gene ends were 4 bases for V and 2 bases for J; bases not matched to a gene: 5. The CDR3 DNA sequence: TGTGCCAGCAGCTCCCCGGGACAGGGCAACTATGGCTACACCTTC. This codes for CASSSPGQGNYGYTF.

As DNA, the CDR3 is TGCAGCGTTGTGGGACTAGCGGGGGGGCACCAAGAGACCCAGTACTTC. Its protein product is CSVVGLAGGHQETQYF. The chain employs TRBV29-1 and TRBJ2-5; 16 bases map to TRBD2. This CDR3 is built from 16 residues. Germline V lookup: CDR1 SQVTM, CDR2 ANQGSEA. J was trimmed by 0 bases and V by 4 bases; bases with no gene match: 2.

This chain links TRBV7-2 with TRBJ2-7; a possible D gene is TRBD1 (6 bases). The CDR3 has 14 amino acids. Germline CDR1 reads SGHTA; CDR2 reads FQGNSA. V lost 5 bases and J 0 bases, leaving 11 bases between the germline ends. The CDR3 bases are TGTGCCAGCAGCACCCGGACAGTCTCCTACGAGCAGTACTTC. Amino acids: CASSTRTVSYEQYF.

The chain has TRBV2 and TRBJ1-2; D is perhaps TRBD1 (6 bases). Germline-derived CDR1 and CDR2 are SNHLY and FYNNEI. V was clipped by 7 bases and J by 10 bases, with 22 bases between them. This CDR3 region has 14 residues. The CDR3 DNA follows: TGTGCCAGCACCCTTTGGGGGCCATCCACCGACTACACCTTC. It yields the protein CASTLWGPSTDYTF.

This clone appeared once. The chain recombines TRBV7-2 with TRBJ2-7; the match to TRBD2 covers 7 bases. Germline V CDR1 and CDR2: SGHTA, FQGNSA. CDR3 length equals 16 residues. Losses at the gene ends were 3 bases for V and 5 bases for J; bases not matched to a gene: 13. As DNA, the CDR3 is TGTGCCAGCAGCTTTTTACCGGGACTAACAGTGAACGAGCAGTACTTC. Residues: CASSFLPGLTVNEQYF.

V gene TRBV6-1 combines with J gene TRBJ2-7, with D possibly TRBD2 on 6 matching bases. CDR3 size: 15 residues. Germline CDR1 is MNHNS and CDR2 is SASEGT. Deletions cut 1 base from V and 4 bases from J, with 14 bases between. The CDR3 protein is CASSEVGGSIYEQYF. The CDR3 coding sequence is TGTGCCAGCAGTGAAGTGGGAGGCTCAATTTACGAGCAGTACTTC.

The rearrangement uses TRBV4-1 and TRBJ2-3, with 7 bases identical to TRBD2. The V and J ends lost 4 bases and 0 bases, in that order; junction bases with no gene match: 13. CDR1 and CDR2 from the germline V gene are MGHRA and YSYEKL. The CDR3 extends over 18 amino acids. The DNA for the CDR3 is TGCGCCAGCAGCCCGCGACTAGCTTCTCATCAAAGCACAGATACGCAGTATTTT. Its protein is CASSPRLASHQSTDTQYF.

There are a few counts of this clone. V usage is TRBV10-2 and J usage is TRBJ1-6; 8 bases are a match to TRBD1. V lost 4 bases and J lost 7; bases outside the gene matches: 6. CDR3 length equals 15 residues. Germline loops: CDR1 WSHSY, CDR2 SAAADI. The CDR3 region has the DNA TGCGCCAGCAGTGCTCGGACAGGGAGGAATTCACCCCTCCACTTT. Residues: CASSARTGRNSPLHF.